These T cell receptor beta chains were read from a single sample in a study of blood T cell repertoires in COVID-19. Data came from immunoSEQ multiplex PCR; TCRdb stores just in-frame clones and leaves some out. The sample yields roughly 410,000 clones, about 91% seen once. Specimen: peripheral blood. These receptors all come from a middle-aged woman with COVID-19, enrolled during active disease. Each CDR3 is given without its conserved first and last residue.

j_gene: TRBJ2-2; v_gene: TRBV19; CDR3aa: ASTSPGQGVGELF
j_gene: TRBJ2-7; v_gene: TRBV6-5; CDR3aa: ASKRLAGRDEQY
j_gene: TRBJ1-2; v_gene: TRBV5-6; CDR3aa: ASSPTASNGYT
j_gene: TRBJ2-7; v_gene: TRBV6-5; CDR3aa: ATERVHSYEQY
j_gene: TRBJ2-7; v_gene: TRBV5-1; CDR3aa: ASYVLAGAVEQY
j_gene: TRBJ1-5; v_gene: TRBV7-8; CDR3aa: ASSLARGGGPPHQPQH
j_gene: TRBJ1-5; v_gene: TRBV28; CDR3aa: ASNVVIARGNQPQH
j_gene: TRBJ2-2; v_gene: TRBV27; CDR3aa: ASSLTTGPWATGELF
j_gene: TRBJ1-1; v_gene: TRBV6-6; CDR3aa: ASSYGGQQVGTEAF
j_gene: TRBJ2-1; v_gene: TRBV19; CDR3aa: ASSIGRASLEQF
j_gene: TRBJ2-3; v_gene: TRBV24-1; CDR3aa: ATYGGGPTDTQY
j_gene: TRBJ1-5; v_gene: TRBV6-2/TRBV6-3; CDR3aa: ASSLSGAGQPQH
j_gene: TRBJ1-1; v_gene: TRBV5-1; CDR3aa: ASSLKLDTEAF
j_gene: TRBJ1-1; v_gene: TRBV6-2/TRBV6-3; CDR3aa: ASSLGRNTEAF
j_gene: TRBJ1-6; v_gene: TRBV3-1/TRBV3-2; CDR3aa: ASSQGPNSPLH
j_gene: TRBJ2-5; v_gene: TRBV27; CDR3aa: ASRAQGVPGTQY
j_gene: TRBJ1-2; v_gene: TRBV9; CDR3aa: ASSVDGGRSGYT
j_gene: TRBJ2-5; v_gene: TRBV2; CDR3aa: ASSGLAGRETQY
j_gene: TRBJ1-2; v_gene: TRBV10-3; CDR3aa: AISESPGSLRGYT
j_gene: TRBJ2-2; v_gene: TRBV9; CDR3aa: ASERGWNTGELF
j_gene: TRBJ2-7; v_gene: TRBV27; CDR3aa: ASSTGTRYYEQY
j_gene: TRBJ2-7; v_gene: TRBV3-1/TRBV3-2; CDR3aa: ASSHGTGEQY
j_gene: TRBJ2-6; v_gene: TRBV27; CDR3aa: ASSFIFGTGSSMANVLT
j_gene: TRBJ2-2; v_gene: TRBV7-9; CDR3aa: ASSMDTTGELF
j_gene: TRBJ2-7; v_gene: TRBV11-2; CDR3aa: ASSSPRDRFPYEQY
j_gene: TRBJ2-7; v_gene: TRBV27; CDR3aa: ASSFIAGYEQY
j_gene: TRBJ2-2; v_gene: TRBV4-3; CDR3aa: ASSPEAGELF
j_gene: TRBJ1-1; v_gene: TRBV7-6; CDR3aa: ASSLLGGVITEAF
j_gene: TRBJ2-3; v_gene: TRBV9; CDR3aa: ASSVTSGASDTQY
j_gene: TRBJ2-5; v_gene: TRBV27; CDR3aa: ASSLPGEETQY
j_gene: TRBJ1-2; v_gene: TRBV6-2/TRBV6-3; CDR3aa: ASSWDRVAYYGYT
j_gene: TRBJ2-7; v_gene: TRBV11-2; CDR3aa: ASSLGRDKGYEQY
j_gene: TRBJ1-2; v_gene: TRBV28; CDR3aa: ASSLLIGQGHSGYT
j_gene: TRBJ1-1; v_gene: TRBV28; CDR3aa: ASSSTPTGENTEAF
j_gene: TRBJ2-7; v_gene: TRBV6-5; CDR3aa: ASSPPRQALNEQY
j_gene: TRBJ2-2; v_gene: TRBV10-3; CDR3aa: AISDRGANTGELF